The 18 T cell receptor beta chains given below trace back to one sample, sequenced in a study of PD-1 and CTLA-4 blockade in melanoma. Only in-frame clones appear in the TCRdb table, and some are missing; sequencing was by immunoSEQ multiplex PCR. The profile shows roughly 30,000 clones, around 90% of them singletons. The specimen was CD8+ T cells from peripheral blood, collected from a patient given anti-PD-1 treatment. All receptors come from a human donor with melanoma.

The V gene is TRBV19, the J gene TRBJ2-7; 9 positions match TRBD2. V dropped 5 bases and J dropped 6; count of bases not matched to a gene: 11. Germline-derived CDR1 and CDR2 are LNHDA and SQIVND (reference sequence). The CDR3 covers 15 residues. CDR3 amino acids: CASSWRLAVKLEQYF. CDR3 nucleotide sequence: TGTGCCAGTAGTTGGAGACTAGCGGTTAAGCTCGAGCAGTACTTC. Combining the CDR3 with reference TRBV19 and TRBJ2-7 gives the whole variable domain DGGITQSPKYLFRKEGQNVTLSCEQNLNHDAMYWYRQDPGQGLRLIYYSQIVNDFQKGDIAEGYSVSREKKESFPLTVTSAQKNPTAFYLCASSWRLAVKLEQYFGPGTRLTVT.

This sequence joins TRBV6-5 and TRBJ1-1; D might be TRBD1 (6 bases). Germline V gives CDR1 MNHEY, CDR2 SVGAGI. Trimming took off 6 bases at V and 5 bases at J, with 16 bases between the two ends. The CDR3 consists of 14 residues. The CDR3 DNA reads TGTGCCAGCAGCGTCGGGGGGGCGAGAACTGAAGCTTTCTTT. Amino acids: CASSVGGARTEAFF.

This chain joins TRBV10-3 and TRBJ2-3, with 9 bases that match TRBD1. The germline CDR1 and CDR2 sequences are ENHRY and SYGVKD. The CDR3 has 17 residues. V dropped 4 bases and J dropped 0; count of bases not matched to a gene: 8. CDR3 protein: CAISGLGQGPSTDTQYF. The CDR3 nucleotides are TGTGCCATCAGTGGGTTGGGACAGGGTCCTAGCACAGATACGCAGTATTTT.

The chain employs TRBV27 and TRBJ2-7, with D possibly TRBD1 on 5 matching bases. V lost 2 bases to trimming and J lost 5 bases, with 13 bases between them. CDR1 MNHEY and CDR2 SMNVEV come from the germline V gene (reference sequence). CDR3 length: 14 residues. CDR3 in DNA: TGTGCCAGCAGTTTAGGGCAGGGTATCGACGAGCAGTACTTC. This sequence encodes CASSLGQGIDEQYF.

The chain uses TRBV13 and TRBJ1-5, with D hard to call. Germline-derived CDR1 and CDR2 are PRHDT and FYEKMQ (reference sequence). Trimming cost V 5 bases and J 2 bases, with 10 bases left between them. The CDR3 sequence is 14 residues long. CDR3 protein: CASSAGEGNQPQHF. CDR3 DNA: TGTGCCAGCAGCGCCGGGGAGGGCAATCAGCCCCAGCATTTT.

The chain employs TRBV4-1 and TRBJ2-7, with D perhaps given as TRBD1 or TRBD2 (5 bases each). The CDR3 totals 18 residues. CDR1 and CDR2 from the germline V gene are MGHRA and YSYEKL. Trimming removed 0 bases from V and 4 bases from J, with 22 bases in between. The DNA for the CDR3 is TGCGCCAGCAGCCAAGATCTTTGGGGGAGCCAGCTTATTTACGAGCAGTACTTC. Protein product: CASSQDLWGSQLIYEQYF.

V is TRBV27 and J is TRBJ1-5; weak D call: TRBD1 (5 bases). Trimming cost V 2 bases and J 11 bases, with 13 bases left between them. There are 13 residues in the CDR3. Per germline, CDR1 MNHEY and CDR2 SMNVEV (reference sequence). The CDR3, as DNA: TGTGCCAGCAGTTTAGACAGTCAATCAGCCCAGCATTTT. Translated: CASSLDSQSAQHF.

The chain couples TRBV28 to TRBJ2-7; 7 nucleotides agree with TRBD2. The CDR3 runs 11 residues. Germline V gene sequence: CDR1 MDHEN, CDR2 SYDVKM. V dropped 5 bases and J dropped 8; count of bases not matched to a gene: 3. The CDR3 loop reads CASSPGTKQYF. CDR3 in DNA: TGTGCCAGCAGTCCAGGGACTAAGCAGTACTTC.

The chain employs TRBV19 and TRBJ2-3; tentatively, D is TRBD2 (6 bases). Trimming removed 6 bases at V and 5 bases at J, with 12 bases between. The CDR3 extends over 13 amino acids. CDR1 and CDR2 (germline): LNHDA, SQIVND (reference sequence). CDR3 in amino acids: CASSPRGKDTQYF. The CDR3 nucleotides read TGTGCCAGTAGCCCCCGCGGGAAAGATACGCAGTATTTT.

The V and J genes are TRBV11-2 and TRBJ1-2, with D hard to call. Germline CDR1 SGHAT, CDR2 FQNNGV. The CDR3 runs to 11 residues. V was cut by 5 bases and J by 8 bases, with 9 bases left in between. The CDR3 DNA is TGTGCCAGCAGCGATACCGTCGGCTACACCTTC. It translates to CASSDTVGYTF.

This chain links TRBV27 with TRBJ2-1; the D gene is possibly TRBD2 (7 bases). There are 14 residues in the CDR3. V lost 5 bases, J lost 11 bases, and 19 bases lay in between. Germline V CDR1 and CDR2: MNHEY, SMNVEV (reference sequence). The CDR3 reads CASSPRGAGVKQFF. CDR3 DNA sequence: TGTGCCAGCAGTCCCCGGGGGGCGGGAGTGAAGCAGTTCTTC.

Comment on this clone: Relative to the germline gene, one junction end is altered; a read error may explain this. CDR3 DNA sequence: TGTGCCAGCAGTTGGAGGGAGATCTTC. As protein: CASSWREIF. V and J are TRBV12-3 or TRBV12-4 and TRBJ2-1; D might be TRBD2 (6 bases). This CDR3 has 9 residues.

The DNA for the CDR3 is TGTGCCAGCACCCCACTGGGTGGGCGGGAGCAGTTCTTC. This translates into CASTPLGGREQFF. This chain joins TRBV28 and TRBJ2-1; no clear D gene. This CDR3 has 13 amino acids. Trimming took off 7 bases at V and 10 bases at J, with 17 bases between the two ends. CDR1 and CDR2 (germline): MDHEN, SYDVKM.

The chain joins TRBV28 to TRBJ2-7; 7 positions agree with TRBD1. Germline V gene lookup returns CDR1 MDHEN and CDR2 SYDVKM. V lost 6 bases to trimming and J lost 3 bases; unmatched junction nucleotides: 11. The CDR3 contains 15 residues. The CDR3 DNA reads TGTGCCAGCAGACCCCGGGACAGCTATTTCTACGAGCAGTACTTC. Encoded protein: CASRPRDSYFYEQYF.

The V and J genes are TRBV30 and TRBJ2-1; D call uncertain. This CDR3 comprises 15 residues. Trimming shortened V by 0 bases and J by 4 bases, and 13 bases separated the two germline ends. Germline CDR1 is GTSNPN and CDR2 is SVGIG (reference sequence). CDR3 in DNA: TGTGCCTGGAGTGTTGGTGGTGACCTTTACAATGAGCAGTTCTTC. The encoded protein is CAWSVGGDLYNEQFF. The full variable domain, with the rest looked up from reference TRBV30 and TRBJ2-1, is SQTIHQWPATLVQPVGSPLSLECTVEGTSNPNLYWYRQAAGRGLQLLFYSVGIGQISSEVPQNLSASRPQDRQFILSSKKLLLSDSGFYLCAWSVGGDLYNEQFFGPGTRLTVL.

The rearrangement joins TRBV7-9 to TRBJ2-2, with D possibly being TRBD1 (6 bases). V was clipped by 6 bases and J by 0 bases, with 14 bases between them. This CDR3 contains 16 residues. The germline V gene has CDR1 SEHNR and CDR2 FQNEAQ (reference sequence). This chain's CDR3 is CASSPYGQTNTGELFF. In DNA form, the CDR3 reads TGTGCCAGCAGTCCTTACGGACAGACGAACACCGGGGAGCTGTTTTTT.

The chain employs TRBV24-1 and TRBJ1-1; no clear D gene. The CDR3 is 11 amino acids. Trimming left V 3 bases short and J 7 bases short, with 5 bases between. The germline V gene encodes CDR1 KGHDR and CDR2 SFDVKD. CDR3 sequence reads: CATSDMGEAFF. For the CDR3, the DNA is TGTGCCACCAGTGATATGGGTGAAGCTTTCTTT.

DNA for the CDR3: TGTGCCAGCAGCACCGGCCGGGCCGGGGATGAGCAGTTCTTC. This translates into CASSTGRAGDEQFF. J is TRBJ2-1 and V is TRBV13; D may be TRBD2 (5 bases). The V end was cut by 5 bases, the J end by 8 bases, with 16 bases between. From germline, CDR1 is PRHDT and CDR2 FYEKMQ (reference sequence). The CDR3 covers 14 residues.